The 30 T cell receptor beta chains in this list originate from one sample, sequenced in a study. Tregs were sorted as CD4+CD25+CD127-/low cells. A single record per CDR3 protein comes from TCRdb applying MiXCR to the 5' RACE reads. In the table there are 4,500 to 6,000 distinct CDR3 sequences, about 69% of which are singletons. The sample taken for sequencing was Tregs sorted from blood. Source of these receptors: a female donor with breast cancer.

This sequence joins TRBV6-5 and TRBJ2-5, with unresolved D. Germline V gene lookup returns CDR1 MNHEY and CDR2 SVGAGI. V lost 2 bases and J 3 bases, leaving 7 bases between the germline ends. The CDR3 runs 13 residues. CDR3 sequence: CASSYREEETQYF. The CDR3 DNA is TGTGCCAGCAGTTACAGAGAAGAAGAGACCCAGTACTTC.

The chain uses TRBV20-1 and TRBJ2-7, with TRBD1 as a possible D gene (6 bases). The germline V gene encodes CDR1 DFQATT and CDR2 SNEGSKA (reference sequence). CDR3 length: 14 amino acids. Trimming pared 0 bases from V and 7 bases from J, leaving 16 bases between. The CDR3 region is CSARDQGPYVEQYF. CDR3 sequence (DNA): TGCAGTGCTAGAGACCAGGGGCCCTACGTTGAGCAGTACTTC.

The genes are TRBV20-1 and TRBJ1-2, with no clear D. Germline CDR1 reads DFQATT; CDR2 reads SNEGSKA (reference sequence). This CDR3 contains 13 residues. V dropped 8 bases and J dropped 0 bases, with 13 bases sitting between them. CDR3 in DNA: TGCAGTCCGACACAGACGGCTAACTATGGCTACACCTTC. This translates into CSPTQTANYGYTF.

V gene TRBV5-1 combines with J gene TRBJ2-7, with 8 bases matching TRBD2. J gave up 5 bases and V 3 bases, and 10 bases lay outside the gene matches. Germline CDR1 SGHRS, CDR2 YFSETQ. This CDR3 region has 15 residues. The CDR3 DNA is TGCGCCAGCAGCTCGCGGGGGGACACCCCGCACGAGCAGTACTTC. Protein: CASSSRGDTPHEQYF.

The chain joins TRBV5-4 to TRBJ2-1, with TRBD2 matching over 8 bases. CDR1 SGHNT and CDR2 YYREEE come from the germline V gene (reference sequence). With V trimmed by 3 bases and J by 4 bases, 9 bases remained unmatched. The CDR3 has 16 residues. The CDR3 sequence is CASSSTGTSRYNEQFF. For the CDR3, the DNA is TGTGCCAGCAGCTCAACCGGGACTAGTCGGTACAATGAGCAGTTCTTC.

This clonotype showed up just once. CDR3 region: CASSEWDNYGYTF. The CDR3 nucleotides read TGTGCCAGCAGTGAATGGGACAACTATGGCTACACCTTC. The rearrangement uses TRBV2 and TRBJ1-2; a possible D gene is TRBD1 (5 bases). This CDR3 region has 13 residues. V gave up 2 bases and J gave up 2 bases, with 6 bases separating them. Germline V gives CDR1 SNHLY, CDR2 FYNNEI.

J is TRBJ2-3 and V is TRBV27; 11 bases are a match to TRBD2. This CDR3 has 16 amino acids. Losses at the gene ends were 5 bases for V and 1 base for J; bases not matched to a gene: 5. The germline gives CDR1 MNHEY, CDR2 SMNVEV (reference sequence). This CDR3 is CASSPSGGPGTDTQYF. In DNA, the CDR3 is TGTGCCAGCAGTCCTAGCGGGGGGCCGGGCACAGATACGCAGTATTTT.

This sequence joins TRBV5-6 and TRBJ2-7, with 10 bases lining up with TRBD1. The CDR3 sequence is 15 residues long. V lost 4 bases, J lost 2 bases, and 6 bases stayed unmatched. Germline assignment: CDR1 SGHDT and CDR2 YYEEEE. The CDR3 is CASSPGTGEAYEQYF. CDR3 sequence (DNA): TGTGCCAGCAGCCCCGGGACAGGGGAGGCCTACGAGCAGTACTTC.

The CDR3 sequence: CASSQGTANYNEQFF. In nucleotides, the CDR3 is TGCGCCAGCAGCCAAGGGACGGCGAATTACAATGAGCAGTTCTTC. The gene calls are TRBV4-1 and TRBJ2-1; D call uncertain. Germline V CDR1 and CDR2: MGHRA, YSYEKL. The germline V and J ends were trimmed by 1 base and 4 bases, with 11 bases remaining between them. CDR3 size: 15 residues.

The chain combines TRBV7-8 with TRBJ2-7, with D perhaps assigned TRBD1 or TRBD2 (6 bases each). The CDR3 sequence is 16 residues long. Germline CDR1 and CDR2: SGHVS and FQNEAQ. V lost 3 bases and J lost 6, with 21 bases in between. DNA for the CDR3: TGTGCCAGCAGCTTTAGCCCAGGGGAGGTAGCCAGCGAGCAGTACTTC. Amino acids: CASSFSPGEVASEQYF.

The chain has TRBV6-6 and TRBJ1-1; no firm D call. The V end was cut by 2 bases, the J end by 8 bases, with 9 bases between. The CDR3 extends over 12 amino acids. The V gene's germline CDR1 is MNHNY and CDR2 SVGAGI (reference sequence). In DNA, the CDR3 is TGTGCCAGCAGTTACACGTCCGACGAAGCTTTCTTT. It translates to CASSYTSDEAFF.

As regards this clonotype: The junction and the germline gene differ at one end; a read error may be behind it. The chain has TRBV4-1 and TRBJ1-5; D not certain. Germline V gives CDR1 MGHRA, CDR2 YSYEKL. There are 14 residues in the CDR3. As DNA, the CDR3 is TGCGCCAACAGCCTCTGGGGTGGCAATCAGCCCCAGCATTTT. Translating gives CANSLWGGNQPQHF.

This clonotype came up a few times. This rearrangement joins TRBV6-5 to TRBJ2-3; D unclear. This CDR3 comprises 11 residues. Germline V gene sequence: CDR1 MNHEY, CDR2 SVGAGI. V was trimmed by 5 bases and J by 2 bases, leaving 2 bases between them. The CDR3 region has the DNA TGTGCCAGCAGTGACACAGATACGCAGTATTTT. Its protein product is CASSDTDTQYF.

This clonotype has only one observation. The chain couples TRBV6-6 to TRBJ2-3; no reliable D call. Per the germline V gene, CDR1 is MNHNY and CDR2 is SVGAGI (reference sequence). V lost 0 bases and J lost 6, with 4 bases in between. This CDR3 is built from 12 residues. CDR3 nucleotide sequence: TGTGCCAGCAGTTACTCTAGCGATACGCAGTATTTT. Its translation is CASSYSSDTQYF.

This chain links TRBV6-5 with TRBJ2-7; D is perhaps TRBD1 or TRBD2 (5 bases each). V shed 5 bases and J shed 2 bases, with 19 bases lying between them. CDR3 length: 16 amino acids. Germline lookup yields CDR1 MNHEY and CDR2 SVGAGI. For the CDR3, the DNA is TGTGCCAGCAGTCCTTACACCGGGACGGGCACCTACGAGCAGTACTTC. Residues: CASSPYTGTGTYEQYF.

This clonotype was seen just once. One end of the junction varies from germline; a read error may be responsible. This chain joins TRBV7-3 and TRBJ2-3; 10 nucleotides match TRBD2. Germline CDR1 and CDR2: SGHTA and FQGTGA. The CDR3 is 15 residues long. The CDR3 DNA is TGTGCCAGCGGCTTCGGGACTAGCGACATAGATACGCAGTATTTT. Protein product: CASGFGTSDIDTQYF. Supplemented by reference TRBV7-3 and TRBJ2-3, the full variable domain reads GAGVSQTPSNKVTEKGKYVELRCDPISGHTALYWYRQSLGQGPEFLIYFQGTGAADDSGLPNDRFFAVRPEGSVSTLKIQRTERGDSAVYLCASGFGTSDIDTQYFGPGTRLTVL.

This clonotype was found a few times. This rearrangement joins TRBV7-2 to TRBJ1-1; D is unclear. In germline, CDR1 is SGHTA, CDR2 FQGNSA. The CDR3 has 13 residues. Trimming took 9 bases from V and 0 from J, leaving 11 bases between them. The CDR3 sequence: CARVREVNTEAFF. CDR3 in DNA: TGTGCCAGAGTAAGAGAGGTGAACACTGAAGCTTTCTTT.

V gene TRBV20-1 combines with J gene TRBJ2-7; TRBD2 matches at 7 bases. This CDR3 has 13 amino acids. Germline lookup yields CDR1 DFQATT and CDR2 SNEGSKA (reference sequence). V lost 0 bases and J lost 4; bases outside the gene matches: 3. CDR3 amino acids: CSAREWGGYEQYF. The CDR3 DNA sequence: TGCAGTGCTAGAGAGTGGGGGGGGTACGAGCAGTACTTC.

The gene calls are TRBV27 and TRBJ2-7; D is tentatively TRBD1 or TRBD2 (5 bases each). CDR1 is MNHEY, CDR2 SMNVEV, per germline (reference sequence). The CDR3 loop spans 13 amino acids. Trimming stripped 4 bases from V and 2 bases from J, with 9 bases between. The CDR3 DNA follows: TGTGCCAGCAGTTGGGACGGTACCTACGAGCAGTACTTC. This codes for CASSWDGTYEQYF.

The DNA of the CDR3 is TGTGCCAGCAGTTTACTGGGGGAGCAGTACTTC. Translation: CASSLLGEQYF. The J gene is TRBJ2-7, the V gene TRBV28; the D is unclear. The CDR3 length is 11 residues. Germline loops: CDR1 MDHEN, CDR2 SYDVKM. V gave up 2 bases and J gave up 7 bases, with 6 bases separating them.

CDR3 in DNA: TGTGCCACCAGCCCAGACCCGGGAGCTTATAACTACGAGCAGTACTTC. Translation: CATSPDPGAYNYEQYF. This rearrangement joins TRBV15 to TRBJ2-7; perhaps TRBD2 as D (6 bases). This CDR3 region has 16 residues. Trimming removed 5 bases at V and 3 bases at J, with 20 bases between. Germline V gives CDR1 LNHNV, CDR2 YYDKDF (reference sequence).

This chain's CDR3 is CASSFGARTDTQYF. Here the CDR3 DNA reads TGCGCCAGCAGCTTTGGCGCCCGCACAGATACGCAGTATTTT. The V gene is TRBV5-1, the J gene TRBJ2-3; D is ambiguous. Germline V lookup: CDR1 SGHRS, CDR2 YFSETQ. V lost 2 bases and J 1 base, leaving 8 bases between the germline ends. The CDR3 has 14 amino acids.

The chain employs TRBV4-2 and TRBJ2-1, with TRBD2 as a possible D gene (5 bases). The V end lost 0 bases, the J end lost 0 bases, and 9 bases lay between the germline ends. The CDR3 contains 16 residues. Looked up from germline, CDR1 is LGHNA and CDR2 is YNFKEQ. CDR3 loop: CASSQDDGSSYNEQFF. DNA for the CDR3: TGTGCCAGCAGCCAAGACGATGGGAGCTCCTACAATGAGCAGTTCTTC.

The chain uses TRBV12-3 or TRBV12-4 and TRBJ1-1, with 10 bases that match TRBD1. This CDR3 spans 14 amino acids. The ends lost 6 bases at V and 3 bases at J; junction bases unmatched: 4. CDR3 nucleotides: TGTGCCAGCAGGGGGACAGGGGATTACACTGAAGCTTTCTTT. Residues: CASRGTGDYTEAFF.

The rearrangement joins TRBV28 to TRBJ1-4; 8 nucleotides line up with TRBD1. Germline V gives CDR1 MDHEN, CDR2 SYDVKM. Trimming at V came to 8 bases and at J to 7 bases, leaving 6 bases not matched to a gene. The length of the CDR3 is 13 residues. This chain's CDR3 is CASSDRVGEKLFF. The CDR3 DNA reads as TGTGCCAGCTCGGACAGGGTGGGTGAAAAACTGTTTTTT.

The genes are TRBV29-1 and TRBJ1-1, with D tentatively TRBD1 (5 bases). The germline V gene encodes CDR1 SQVTM and CDR2 ANQGSEA. Trimming took off 4 bases at V and 6 bases at J, with 15 bases between the two ends. The length of the CDR3 is 13 residues. The chain's CDR3 is CSVVWGLRAEAFF. The CDR3 nucleotides read TGCAGCGTTGTGTGGGGACTGAGGGCTGAAGCTTTCTTT.

This clonotype was counted a single time. The chain joins TRBV20-1 to TRBJ1-3; D unresolved. The CDR3 contains 14 residues. With 1 base removed from V and 0 bases from J, the gap between germline ends came to 7 bases. In germline, CDR1 is DFQATT, CDR2 SNEGSKA (reference sequence). CDR3 loop: CSARVADSGNTIYF. The CDR3 region has the DNA TGCAGTGCTAGAGTCGCGGACTCTGGAAACACCATATATTTT.

The chain recombines TRBV29-1 with TRBJ2-7, with D possibly TRBD1 on 6 matching bases. This CDR3 is built from 13 residues. The V gene lost 7 bases and the J gene lost 4 bases, with 17 bases spanning the gap. Looked up from germline, CDR1 is SQVTM and CDR2 is ANQGSEA. The CDR3 reads CSARTGTTYEQYF. In nucleotides, the CDR3 is TGCAGCGCCCGAACCGGGACAACTTACGAGCAGTACTTC.

CDR3 DNA: TGTGCCAGCATCGGGGGGCCCGGGGAGCTGTTTTTT. It translates to CASIGGPGELFF. The chain joins TRBV5-6 to TRBJ2-2, with a possible D match to TRBD2 (7 bases). In germline, CDR1 is SGHDT, CDR2 YYEEEE. With 6 bases removed from V and 6 bases from J, the gap between germline ends came to 9 bases. The CDR3 spans 12 residues.

The rearrangement uses TRBV4-1 and TRBJ2-1, with D possibly TRBD2 on 5 matching bases. There are 14 residues in the CDR3. The V and J ends lost 2 bases and 10 bases respectively, with 15 bases between them. Per germline, CDR1 MGHRA and CDR2 YSYEKL. CDR3 sequence (DNA): TGCGCCAGCAGCCAACTAGCCGACGTTGGCGAGCAGTTCTTC. It translates to CASSQLADVGEQFF.